These T cell receptor beta chains were read from a single sample in a study of cytomegalovirus exposure and HLA in healthy donors. Some clones are missing from TCRdb's copy, which holds only in-frame ones; the method was immunoSEQ multiplex PCR. The repertoire holds about 220,000 clones, around 75% seen once, with 1.8% in the top ten. Sequenced material: PBMCs. The receptors stem from a woman in her twenties or thirties in good health and CMV-seronegative. Each CDR3 is given with its conserved first and last residue. Each record gives: D gene, V gene, J gene, clone size, CDR3 DNA, CDR3 protein. A D gene is named only where the DNA matches it firmly. Expanded clones are given a class, and other clones once, few, many or no size at all.

>-|TRBV2|TRBJ2-7|once
TGTGCCAGCACAGACATTTACGAGCAGTACTTC
CASTDIYEQYF
>-|TRBV7-9|TRBJ1-1|-
TGTTCCAGCAGCTTGTTGGGGGGGGCTGAAGCTTTCTTT
CSSSLLGGAEAFF
>-|TRBV19|TRBJ1-1|-
TGTGCCAGACGGGATAACACTGAAGCTTTCTTT
CARRDNTEAFF
>TRBD1|TRBV19|TRBJ1-2|-
TGTGCCAGTAGTATTGGACAGGGGTATGGCTACACCTTC
CASSIGQGYGYTF
>TRBD2|TRBV10-1|TRBJ2-1|-
TGCGCCAGCAGTGGCACAGCGGGGGGGGAGCAGTTCTTC
CASSGTAGGEQFF
>TRBD1|TRBV6-6|TRBJ2-7|-
TGTGCCAGCAGTTACTCGGGACAGTCGAACGAGCAGTACTTC
CASSYSGQSNEQYF
>-|TRBV4-1|TRBJ1-1|-
TGCGCCAGCAGCCAAGTGCGATTGGTAGACACTGAAGCTTTCTTT
CASSQVRLVDTEAFF
>-|TRBV5-1|TRBJ2-2|-
TGCGCCAGCAGCTTGGGGGCTACTCGCTCACACGGGGAGCTGTTTTTT
CASSLGATRSHGELFF
>TRBD2|TRBV6-1|TRBJ2-1|-
TGTGCCAGCAGACGACTAGCGGGCAATGAGCAGTTCTTC
CASRRLAGNEQFF
>-|TRBV5-1|TRBJ2-3|-
TGCGCCAGCAGCTGGAACGGGGGTTCTCCTAGCACAGATACGCAGTATTTT
CASSWNGGSPSTDTQYF
>-|TRBV6-5|TRBJ2-3|once
TGTGCCAGCAGTTATTCCCGGACTACCCAGGGTGCGCAGTATTTT
CASSYSRTTQGAQYF
>-|TRBV7-3|TRBJ2-3|few
TGTGCCAGCAGCTTAAATGGCGGGGGCACAGATACGCAGTATTTT
CASSLNGGGTDTQYF
>-|TRBV2|TRBJ1-4|-
TGTGCCAGCAGTGAGAACAGGGCAACTAATGAAAAACTGTTTTTT
CASSENRATNEKLFF
>TRBD2|TRBV14|TRBJ2-7|few
TGTGCCAGCAGCCAAGCGGGGGGGCGCGAGCAGTACTTC
CASSQAGGREQYF
>-|TRBV19|TRBJ1-1|-
TGTGCCAGTAGTATAGCCGGGGCTGAAGCTTTCTTT
CASSIAGAEAFF
>-|TRBV7-9|TRBJ1-2|-
TGTGCCAGCAGCCTCAGCTATGGCTACACCTTC
CASSLSYGYTF
>-|TRBV7-3|TRBJ1-3|-
TGTGCCAGCAGTTTATCATCGGGGGTGGGAAACACCATATATTTT
CASSLSSGVGNTIYF
>TRBD2|TRBV28|TRBJ2-3|-
TGTGCCAGCAGTTCCCCCCAAGCGGGACTAAGCACAGATACGCAGTATTTT
CASSSPQAGLSTDTQYF
>-|TRBV5-1|TRBJ1-3|few
TGCGCCAGCAGCTCCGGACAATCCGGAAACACCATATATTTT
CASSSGQSGNTIYF
>TRBD1|TRBV5-1|TRBJ2-7|few
TGCGCCAGCAGCTCTGATTATCTGACAGGGCGTATGGACGAGCAGTACTTC
CASSSDYLTGRMDEQYF
>-|TRBV6-4|TRBJ1-4|-
TGTGCCAGCAGATTACGGCGGGGGATTGATGAAAAACTGTTTTTT
CASRLRRGIDEKLFF
>-|TRBV21-1|TRBJ2-2|once
TGTGCCAGCAGCAAAGGAAGGACTCATGTGAGGGAGCTGTTTTTT
CASSKGRTHVRELFF
>TRBD2|TRBV10-1|TRBJ2-1|-
TGCGCCAGCAGTGACAGCGGGGGGGCCCGCAATGAGCAGTTCTTC
CASSDSGGARNEQFF
>-|TRBV27|TRBJ2-1|once
TGTGCCAGCAGTTTGGCCGGGAGCTCCTACAATGAGCAGTTCTTC
CASSLAGSSYNEQFF
>-|TRBV5-6|TRBJ2-3|-
TGTGCCAGCAGCTTGGCAGGGGTCGGAACAGATACGCAGTATTTT
CASSLAGVGTDTQYF
>TRBD2|TRBV7-8|TRBJ2-2|-
TGTGCCAGCAGCCCGGGCGGGGGGCCCTACACCGGGGAGCTGTTTTTT
CASSPGGGPYTGELFF
>-|TRBV6-6|TRBJ1-1|-
TGTGCCTCGCGGTATAGAACTTACACTGAAGCTTTCTTT
CASRYRTYTEAFF
>-|TRBV13|TRBJ2-1|-
TGTGCCAGCAGCGAAACAGGGATATTGGGCAATGAGCAGTTCTTC
CASSETGILGNEQFF
>TRBD2|TRBV15|TRBJ2-3|-
TGTGCCACCAGCAGAGATAGCGGGACGCAGTATTTT
CATSRDSGTQYF
>TRBD1|TRBV6-5|TRBJ2-7|many
TGTGCCAGCGGACAGGGCTTAACCTACGAGCAGTACTTC
CASGQGLTYEQYF
>-|TRBV5-8|TRBJ1-2|-
TGTGCCAGCAGCTTAGGGACACTTTCGTCGTTGTACTACACCTTC
CASSLGTLSSLYYTF
>-|TRBV18|TRBJ1-5|-
TGTGCCAGCTCACCAGATGGGAGGCAGTATCAGCCCCAGCATTTT
CASSPDGRQYQPQHF
>TRBD1|TRBV7-2|TRBJ1-5|few
TGTGCCAGCAGTTTAGGACAGGGCAATCAGCCCCAGCATTTT
CASSLGQGNQPQHF
>-|TRBV19|TRBJ2-3|-
TGTGCCAGTAGTATAGCGGAGGGAGATACGCAGTATTTT
CASSIAEGDTQYF
>TRBD1|TRBV27|TRBJ1-1|-
TGTGCCAGCAGTCCGGGACAGGGAGTGGGAGCTGAAGCTTTCTTT
CASSPGQGVGAEAFF
>TRBD2|TRBV6-1|TRBJ2-7|-
TGTGCCAGCAGTGAAGAATTCCTGGGATATAGCGGGGGGCCCGTTGTTGGGGAGCAGTACTTC
CASSEEFLGYSGGPVVGEQYF
>-|TRBV13|TRBJ1-1|-
TGTGCCAGCAGCTTATGGAACAGGGACGGCACTGAAGCTTTCTTT
CASSLWNRDGTEAFF
>TRBD2|TRBV2|TRBJ2-1|few
TGTGCCAGCAATTATGTGCGGGAGCTACTGAGGAGTGAGCAGTTCTTC
CASNYVRELLRSEQFF
>-|TRBV5-8|TRBJ1-1|-
TGTGCCAGCAGCTTGCTGACAGGCACTGAAGCTTTCTTT
CASSLLTGTEAFF
>-|TRBV7-9|TRBJ2-2|-
TGTGCCAGCAGCCCCGCCGGGGGATCCGGAGCCGGGGAGCTGTTTTTT
CASSPAGGSGAGELFF
>-|TRBV19|TRBJ2-5|-
TGTGCCAGTAGTTCTCCCGGGACAACCAAGCAAGAGACCCAGTACTTC
CASSSPGTTKQETQYF
>-|TRBV6-1|TRBJ1-1|-
TGTGCCAGCAGTGTGGGTGGAGGGGACACTGAAGCTTTCTTT
CASSVGGGDTEAFF